Each of the 26 T cell receptor beta chains below was sequenced from the same sample in a study of control samples from healthy donors and cancer patients. Clones were sequenced by immunoSEQ multiplex PCR, and TCRdb holds only the in-frame ones, with some missing. The data include about 200,000 clones; the top ten clones carry under 2.5%. Sequenced material: blood. These receptors originate from a woman aged 25-40 years in good health.

The V gene is TRBV7-6, the J gene TRBJ2-1, with 7 bases that match TRBD2. Trimming cost V 2 bases and J 3 bases; bases outside gene matches: 4. In germline, CDR1 is SGHVS, CDR2 FNYEAQ. The CDR3 totals 15 residues. The CDR3 region is CASSLSSGVYNEQFF. The CDR3 DNA reads TGTGCCAGCAGCTTAAGCAGCGGGGTCTACAATGAGCAGTTCTTC.

V is TRBV4-2 and J is TRBJ1-1; D gene unclear. Trimming removed 1 base from V and 0 bases from J, with 9 bases in between. CDR3 size: 15 residues. The germline gives CDR1 LGHNA, CDR2 YNFKEQ. CDR3 protein: CASSQASSMNTEAFF. For the CDR3, the DNA is TGTGCCAGCAGCCAAGCCAGTTCCATGAACACTGAAGCTTTCTTT.

The chain combines TRBV6-5 with TRBJ1-2, with D tentatively TRBD1 (5 bases). This CDR3 contains 14 residues. CDR1 is MNHEY and CDR2 is SVGAGI in the germline V gene. Between the trimmed V and J ends, which lost 0 bases and 7 bases, there was a span of 12 bases. CDR3 sequence: CASSYSRGFFGYTF. CDR3 sequence (DNA): TGTGCCAGCAGTTACTCTCGGGGCTTCTTTGGCTACACCTTC.

The CDR3 DNA reads as TGTGCCAGCACCTACTCTAGCGGGGCGTCCTACAATGAGCAGTTCTTC. As protein: CASTYSSGASYNEQFF. The chain recombines TRBV6-5 with TRBJ2-1; 9 positions agree with TRBD2. V trimming: 7 bases; J trimming: 1 base; junction bases outside the gene matches: 8. The CDR3 is made up of 16 amino acids. Germline V lookup: CDR1 MNHEY, CDR2 SVGAGI.

V gene TRBV12-3 or TRBV12-4 combines with J gene TRBJ2-5; D gene uncertain. V dropped 2 bases and J dropped 0 bases, with 4 bases sitting between them. This CDR3 contains 13 residues. The CDR3 protein is CASSLRYQETQYF. Here the CDR3 DNA reads TGTGCCAGCAGTTTAAGGTACCAAGAGACCCAGTACTTC.

With respect to this clone: Other DNA sequences in this specimen translate into the identical CDR3. V and J are TRBV19 and TRBJ1-1, with a tentative D call TRBD1 (5 bases). This CDR3 has 13 amino acids. Trimming shortened V by 3 bases and J by 1 base, and 6 bases separated the two germline ends. Germline CDR1 and CDR2: LNHDA and SQIVND (reference sequence). Here the CDR3 DNA reads TGTGCCAGTAGTATTGGGGCGAACACTGAAGCTTTCTTT. Residues: CASSIGANTEAFF.

The V call is TRBV2, the J call TRBJ2-7; 7 bases agree with TRBD1. J lost 2 bases, V lost 4 bases, and 11 bases had no gene match. The CDR3 is 16 amino acids. The V gene's germline CDR1 is SNHLY and CDR2 FYNNEI. The CDR3 region is CASSVPGTEFTYEQYF. In DNA form, the CDR3 reads TGTGCCAGCAGTGTCCCCGGGACAGAGTTTACCTACGAGCAGTACTTC.

Remarks on this clone: Additional DNA sequences in this sample encode the identical CDR3. The chain couples TRBV3-1 (or the pseudogene TRBV3-2) to TRBJ2-3, with D possibly matching TRBD2 (5 bases). The V and J ends lost 1 base and 3 bases respectively, with 5 bases between them. The germline CDR1 and CDR2 sequences are LGHDT and YNNKEL (reference sequence). The CDR3 is 13 amino acids. The CDR3 is CASSQGGTDTQYF. Here the CDR3 DNA reads TGTGCCAGCAGCCAAGGCGGGACAGATACGCAGTATTTT.

The chain recombines TRBV5-1 with TRBJ2-2; D possibly corresponds to TRBD1 (6 bases). V was shortened by 4 bases and J by 8 bases, with 15 bases between the two germline ends. The germline V gene encodes CDR1 SGHRS and CDR2 YFSETQ. CDR3 length equals 14 residues. The CDR3 region is CASSLRGGYGELFF. As DNA, the CDR3 is TGCGCCAGCAGCCTCAGGGGTGGTTATGGGGAGCTGTTTTTT.

The genes are TRBV24-1 and TRBJ1-5; 8 nucleotides align to TRBD1. CDR3 length: 16 residues. Trimming cost V 5 bases and J 4 bases; bases outside gene matches: 9. CDR1 is KGHDR and CDR2 is SFDVKD in the germline V gene. The CDR3 nucleotides read TGTGCCACCAGTGCCCATGCAGGGGGCCATAATCAGCCCCAGCATTTT. Protein product: CATSAHAGGHNQPQHF.

The chain has TRBV12-3 or TRBV12-4 and TRBJ1-2; a possible D gene is TRBD1 (6 bases). This CDR3 is 12 amino acids long. The V end lost 5 bases, the J end lost 8 bases, and 12 bases lay between the germline ends. CDR3 protein: CASSNRVKGYTF. Here the CDR3 DNA reads TGTGCCAGCAGTAACAGGGTAAAGGGCTACACCTTC.

The J gene is TRBJ2-1, the V gene TRBV9; D call uncertain. Deletions cut 0 bases from V and 7 bases from J, with 14 bases between. This CDR3 has 15 residues. Germline CDR1 reads SGDLS; CDR2 reads YYNGEE. DNA of the CDR3: TGTGCCAGCAGCGTAGGGGCTTCTCAGTGGAATGAGCAGTTCTTC. It translates to CASSVGASQWNEQFF.

The chain joins TRBV7-9 to TRBJ1-6, with D possibly TRBD1 on 5 matching bases. The V end lost 3 bases, the J end lost 1 base, and 7 bases lay between the germline ends. Germline values: CDR1 SEHNR, CDR2 FQNEAQ (reference sequence). The CDR3 is 15 amino acids. The chain's CDR3 is CASSFGGSYNSPLHF. CDR3 coding DNA: TGTGCCAGCAGCTTCGGGGGATCCTATAATTCACCCCTCCACTTT. The full variable domain, rest sourced from reference TRBV7-9 and TRBJ1-6, is DTGVSQNPRHKITKRGQNVTFRCDPISEHNRLYWYRQTLGQGPEFLTYFQNEAQLEKSRLLSDRFSAERPKGSFSTLEIQRTEQGDSAMYLCASSFGGSYNSPLHFGNGTRLTVT.

V is TRBV5-6 and J is TRBJ2-1; D may be TRBD2 (5 bases). This CDR3 spans 15 amino acids. Germline assignment: CDR1 SGHDT and CDR2 YYEEEE. Trimming left V 2 bases short and J 4 bases short, with 13 bases between. The CDR3 nucleotides are TGTGCCAGCAGCTTTGGAGGTTCGGGTTACAATGAGCAGTTCTTC. Residues: CASSFGGSGYNEQFF.

This rearrangement joins TRBV5-8 to TRBJ2-6; D might be TRBD1 or TRBD2, each matching 5 bases. The CDR3 is made up of 16 amino acids. V was shortened by 3 bases and J by 1 base, with 11 bases between the two germline ends. Germline CDR1 reads SGHTS; CDR2 reads YDEGEE. The CDR3: CASSSGRTSGANVLTF. The CDR3 DNA follows: TGTGCCAGCAGCTCGGGACGGACGTCTGGGGCCAACGTCCTGACTTTC. The variable domain in full, with the rest retrieved from reference TRBV5-8 and TRBJ2-6, is EAGVTQSPTHLIKTRGQQATLRCSPISGHTSVYWYQQALGLGLQFLLWYDEGEERNRGNFPPRFSGRQFPNYSSELNVNALELEDSALYLCASSSGRTSGANVLTFGAGSRLTVL.

The genes are TRBV28 and TRBJ1-2, with unresolved D. Germline CDR1 MDHEN, CDR2 SYDVKM. V was trimmed by 0 bases and J by 3 bases, leaving 11 bases between them. The CDR3 length is 15 residues. The CDR3 here is CASSLWTEADYGYTF. CDR3 in DNA: TGTGCCAGCAGTTTATGGACCGAAGCAGACTATGGCTACACCTTC.

The chain joins TRBV6-6 to TRBJ1-1; perhaps TRBD1 as D (5 bases). CDR1 and CDR2 from the germline V gene are MNHNY and SVGAGI (reference sequence). V was trimmed by 2 bases and J by 8 bases, leaving 12 bases between them. The CDR3 sequence is 13 residues long. The CDR3 nucleotides are TGTGCCAGCAGTTACGACGGGGCGCGGGAAGCTTTCTTT. Translation: CASSYDGAREAFF.

The V and J genes are TRBV19 and TRBJ2-7, with D possibly being TRBD2 (5 bases). Trimming shortened V by 6 bases and J by 5 bases, and 14 bases separated the two germline ends. The length of the CDR3 is 13 residues. From germline, CDR1 is LNHDA and CDR2 SQIVND (reference sequence). The CDR3 DNA follows: TGTGCCAGTAGCTACGGGGTTTGGGACGAGCAGTACTTC. Protein: CASSYGVWDEQYF.

The chain joins TRBV2 to TRBJ2-7; D may be TRBD2 (6 bases). The CDR3 consists of 15 residues. The germline gives CDR1 SNHLY, CDR2 FYNNEI. V dropped 6 bases and J dropped 0 bases, with 15 bases sitting between them. The CDR3 here is CASRPGTLSSYEQYF. For the CDR3, the DNA is TGTGCCAGCAGACCCGGGACTCTGAGCTCCTACGAGCAGTACTTC. Variable domain in full (rest from reference TRBV2 and TRBJ2-7): EPEVTQTPSHQVTQMGQEVILRCVPISNHLYFYWYRQILGQKVEFLVSFYNNEISEKSEIFDDQFSVERPDGSNFTLKIRSTKLEDSAMYFCASRPGTLSSYEQYFGPGTRLTVT.

This chain joins TRBV7-9 and TRBJ2-5, with D possibly TRBD1 on 6 matching bases. V was trimmed by 5 bases and J by 0 bases, leaving 10 bases between them. This CDR3 is built from 14 residues. CDR1 is SEHNR and CDR2 is FQNEAQ in the germline V gene (reference sequence). The CDR3 spells CASSGDRYQETQYF. CDR3 sequence (DNA): TGTGCCAGCAGCGGCGACAGGTACCAAGAGACCCAGTACTTC. Combining the CDR3 with reference TRBV7-9 and TRBJ2-5 gives the whole variable domain DTGVSQNPRHKITKRGQNVTFRCDPISEHNRLYWYRQTLGQGPEFLTYFQNEAQLEKSRLLSDRFSAERPKGSFSTLEIQRTEQGDSAMYLCASSGDRYQETQYFGPGTRLLVL.

This chain joins TRBV6-5 and TRBJ2-1, with TRBD2 as a possible D gene (7 bases). V lost 2 bases and J 5 bases, leaving 10 bases between the germline ends. The germline gives CDR1 MNHEY, CDR2 SVGAGI. This CDR3 comprises 14 residues. The CDR3 nucleotides are TGTGCCAGCAGTTACGGGGGGGCCAACAATGAGCAGTTCTTC. Amino acid sequence: CASSYGGANNEQFF.

The V call is TRBV5-6, the J call TRBJ1-6; no clear D gene. V lost 5 bases and J 8 bases, leaving 17 bases between the germline ends. CDR3 size: 15 residues. In germline, CDR1 is SGHDT, CDR2 YYEEEE. CDR3 nucleotide sequence: TGTGCCAGCAGGCGTAACCGGGCCTGGGATTCACCCCTCCACTTT. It is translated as CASRRNRAWDSPLHF.

This chain links TRBV7-9 with TRBJ2-4; TRBD1 matches 8 bases. The CDR3 extends over 16 amino acids. The germline V gene has CDR1 SEHNR and CDR2 FQNEAQ (reference sequence). The V gene end was trimmed by 4 bases and the J gene end by 9 bases; junction bases not matched to a gene: 14. CDR3 region: CASSSFDRTGIGIQYF. DNA for the CDR3: TGTGCCAGCAGCTCCTTCGACCGGACAGGGATAGGCATTCAGTACTTC.

Here the CDR3 reads CASSWDETYEQYF. In nucleotides, the CDR3 is TGTGCCAGCAGCTGGGACGAAACCTACGAGCAGTACTTC. The chain combines TRBV27 with TRBJ2-7; the D gene could be TRBD1 or TRBD2 (5 bases each). There are 13 residues in the CDR3. Trimming shortened V by 6 bases and J by 2 bases, and 11 bases separated the two germline ends. Per germline, CDR1 MNHEY and CDR2 SMNVEV (reference sequence).

The CDR3 DNA sequence: TGCGCCAGCAGCTTGCCTACTACTAGCGGAGAGACCCAGTACTTC. Residues: CASSLPTTSGETQYF. The V and J genes are TRBV5-1 and TRBJ2-5, with 8 positions matching TRBD2. The CDR3 consists of 15 residues. The germline gives CDR1 SGHRS, CDR2 YFSETQ. V dropped 1 base and J dropped 4; count of bases not matched to a gene: 6.

The V and J genes are TRBV14 and TRBJ2-7; D may be TRBD2 (7 bases). The germline CDR1 and CDR2 sequences are SGHDN and FVKESK. V dropped 7 bases and J dropped 8 bases, with 18 bases sitting between them. The CDR3 has 13 amino acids. The chain's CDR3 is CASNEWRGGKQYF. In nucleotides, the CDR3 is TGTGCCAGCAATGAATGGCGCGGGGGCAAGCAGTACTTC.